This T cell receptor beta chain was sequenced in a study of beta chain features in type 1 diabetes. The wider study: Patients were similar to healthy donors in age and gender (as well as in cell yields). Across the samples, around 110,000,000 sorted cells were examined in total.

Expressed TCRB transcripts got sequenced, as all isolated RNA was reverse transcribed. Sequencing was performed with immunoSEQ multiplex PCR; in TCRdb, only in-frame clones are kept and a portion is missing. The data contain hundreds of thousands of clones, around 15% of them singletons. Germline values: CDR1 KGHSH, CDR2 LQKENI. Between the trimmed V and J ends, which lost 0 bases and 1 base, there was a span of 9 bases. The CDR3 runs to 15 residues. The sequence derives from a man aged 18 to 29 in good health. Input material: naive CD4+ T cells from blood. This chain links TRBV18 with TRBJ2-5, with D tentatively TRBD1 or TRBD2 (5 bases each). In nucleotides, the CDR3 is TGTGCCAGCTCACCACCGATCGGGGCCCAAGAGACCCAGTACTTC. Translation: CASSPPIGAQETQYF.